What follows are 2 T cell receptor beta chains derived from one specimen sequenced in a study of T-cell memory formation after mild COVID-19. TCRdb reprocessed the 5' RACE reads with MiXCR, giving one entry per CDR3 protein. Here the sample spans about 270,000 distinct CDR3 sequences, less than 20% being singletons. The source material was PBMCs or a T cell subset sorted from them (not recorded which). Receptors originate from an adult woman who had mild COVID-19 (a few samples of this study predate the infection). Cell type and time point are not known.

This rearrangement joins TRBV5-4 to TRBJ1-4; D uncertain. The CDR3 has 15 amino acids. The germline gives CDR1 SGHNT, CDR2 YYREEE (reference sequence). Deletions cut 1 base from V and 8 bases from J, with 15 bases between. In DNA form, the CDR3 reads TGTGCCAGCAGCTTGACTCCAGAACGCGACGAAAAACTGTTTTTT. Amino acids: CASSLTPERDEKLFF. Supplemented by reference TRBV5-4 and TRBJ1-4, the full variable domain reads ETGVTQSPTHLIKTRGQQVTLRCSSQSGHNTVSWYQQALGQGPQFIFQYYREEENGRGNFPPRFSGLQFPNYSSELNVNALELDDSALYLCASSLTPERDEKLFFGSGTQLSVL.

This clonotype was counted only a few times. The gene calls are TRBV5-4 and TRBJ2-7; 12 bases are shared with TRBD2. From germline, CDR1 is SGHNT and CDR2 YYREEE (reference sequence). The J segment lost 6 bases and the V segment lost 0 bases, leaving 4 bases of the junction unmatched. The CDR3 spans 15 residues. The DNA for the CDR3 is TGTGCCAGCAGCTTGGCCCTAGCGGGAGGGGCCGAGCAGTACTTC. Encoded protein: CASSLALAGGAEQYF.